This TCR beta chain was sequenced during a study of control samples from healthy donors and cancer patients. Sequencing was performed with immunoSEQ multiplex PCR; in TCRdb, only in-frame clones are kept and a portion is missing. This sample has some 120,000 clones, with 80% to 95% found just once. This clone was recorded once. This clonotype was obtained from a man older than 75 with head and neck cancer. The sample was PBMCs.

CDR3: CAISFGAYEQYF. CDR3 nucleotide sequence: TGTGCCATCAGTTTCGGTGCCTACGAGCAGTACTTC. The chain has TRBV10-3 and TRBJ2-7; D is unresolved. This CDR3 spans 12 amino acids. Germline-derived CDR1 and CDR2 are ENHRY and SYGVKD. V dropped 5 bases and J dropped 2 bases, with 7 bases sitting between them.